A selection of T cell receptor beta chains follows, all from one sample in a study of blood T cell repertoires in COVID-19. TCRdb keeps only in-frame clones here, not all; method: immunoSEQ multiplex PCR. The sample gives about 84,000 clones, around 80% of which show up once; 25% to 35% is in the top ten. The material sequenced was peripheral blood. The receptors come from a woman older than 75 with acute or convalescent COVID-19. The CDR3 runs from the conserved cysteine through the conserved F or W. Each record gives: D gene, J gene, V gene, clone size, CDR3 DNA, CDR3 protein. D genes are given only for firm matches. Expanded clones are given a class, and other clones once, few, many or no size at all.

d_gene: TRBD2
j_gene: TRBJ2-1
v_gene: TRBV6-2/TRBV6-3
abundance: NA
CDR3nt: TGTGCCAGCAGTAACCCCCCAGCGGGGGTCGACAATGAGCAGTTCTTC
CDR3aa: CASSNPPAGVDNEQFF

d_gene: NA
j_gene: TRBJ1-1
v_gene: TRBV15
abundance: NA
CDR3nt: TGTGCCACCAGCACCGACCGGGAACAAGGCGCTGAAGCTTTCTTT
CDR3aa: CATSTDREQGAEAFF

d_gene: NA
j_gene: TRBJ1-1
v_gene: TRBV6-5
abundance: NA
CDR3nt: TGTGCCAGCAGGCACAGGGAAGACACTGAAGCTTTCTTT
CDR3aa: CASRHREDTEAFF

d_gene: TRBD2
j_gene: TRBJ2-1
v_gene: TRBV9
abundance: once
CDR3nt: TGTGCCAGCAGCGTAGGAACTAGCGGACCTTACAATGAGCAGTTCTTC
CDR3aa: CASSVGTSGPYNEQFF

d_gene: TRBD2
j_gene: TRBJ2-7
v_gene: TRBV2
abundance: NA
CDR3nt: TGTGCCAGCACCCCAACTAGCGGGTTGAACGAGCAGTACTTC
CDR3aa: CASTPTSGLNEQYF

d_gene: TRBD2
j_gene: TRBJ2-1
v_gene: TRBV6-5
abundance: NA
CDR3nt: TGTGCCAGCAGTTACGGTAGCGGGAGGGCCCATGAGCAGTTCTTC
CDR3aa: CASSYGSGRAHEQFF

d_gene: NA
j_gene: TRBJ1-5
v_gene: TRBV19
abundance: NA
CDR3nt: TGTGCCAGTAGTTTACAGGGTGGCAATCAGCCCCAGCATTTT
CDR3aa: CASSLQGGNQPQHF

d_gene: NA
j_gene: TRBJ1-1
v_gene: TRBV7-9
abundance: NA
CDR3nt: TGTGCCAGCAGCTCCCGCGGGGATAGCACTGAAGCTTTCTTT
CDR3aa: CASSSRGDSTEAFF

d_gene: TRBD1
j_gene: TRBJ2-6
v_gene: TRBV5-5
abundance: NA
CDR3nt: TGTGCCAGCAGTCAGGGGCCAGGGGGCATCTCTGGGGCCAACGTCCTGACTTTC
CDR3aa: CASSQGPGGISGANVLTF

d_gene: NA
j_gene: TRBJ2-2
v_gene: TRBV5-4
abundance: NA
CDR3nt: TGTGCCAGCAGCCCGGACTCAGGGGAGCTGTTTTTT
CDR3aa: CASSPDSGELFF

d_gene: NA
j_gene: TRBJ2-2
v_gene: TRBV7-9
abundance: few
CDR3nt: TGTGCCAGCACCCTAAAGGCTAGCGCAAACACCGGGGAGCTGTTTTTT
CDR3aa: CASTLKASANTGELFF

d_gene: NA
j_gene: TRBJ1-5
v_gene: TRBV5-6
abundance: NA
CDR3nt: TGTGCCAGCAGCTTTAGGTTTGGAGGCAATCAGCCCCAGCATTTT
CDR3aa: CASSFRFGGNQPQHF

d_gene: TRBD2
j_gene: TRBJ2-1
v_gene: TRBV30
abundance: once
CDR3nt: TGTGCCTGGAGTGTAGGACTAGCGGGAGTGGGAGCCTACAATGAGCAGTTCTTC
CDR3aa: CAWSVGLAGVGAYNEQFF

d_gene: TRBD1
j_gene: TRBJ1-2
v_gene: TRBV18
abundance: NA
CDR3nt: TGTGCCAGCTCACCAGTTTATAGGGACAGCTATGGCTACACCTTC
CDR3aa: CASSPVYRDSYGYTF

d_gene: NA
j_gene: TRBJ2-7
v_gene: TRBV15
abundance: NA
CDR3nt: TGTGCCACCAGCAGAGATCGTCGTAACTCGAGGGGGTCATACGAGCAGTACTTC
CDR3aa: CATSRDRRNSRGSYEQYF

d_gene: TRBD2
j_gene: TRBJ2-3
v_gene: TRBV12-5
abundance: NA
CDR3nt: TGTGCTAGTGAACTCAGCGGGAGGGCAGATACGCAGTATTTT
CDR3aa: CASELSGRADTQYF

d_gene: TRBD2
j_gene: TRBJ2-2
v_gene: TRBV3-1/TRBV3-2
abundance: NA
CDR3nt: TGTGCCAGCAGCCAAAATAGCGGGAGGGCCCTAAACACCGGGGAGCTGTTTTTT
CDR3aa: CASSQNSGRALNTGELFF

d_gene: TRBD1
j_gene: TRBJ1-5
v_gene: TRBV24-1
abundance: NA
CDR3nt: TGTGCCACCAGTGATTTGAGGCGGACAGGGTTATCGCCCCAGCATTTT
CDR3aa: CATSDLRRTGLSPQHF

d_gene: TRBD1
j_gene: TRBJ1-5
v_gene: TRBV18
abundance: NA
CDR3nt: TGTGCCAGCTCACGGGACAGCGAATCGCCCCAGCATTTT
CDR3aa: CASSRDSESPQHF

d_gene: TRBD2
j_gene: TRBJ2-1
v_gene: TRBV10-1
abundance: NA
CDR3nt: TGCGCCAGCAGTTCCGGAGCGGGAGGGTATAATGAGCAGTTCTTC
CDR3aa: CASSSGAGGYNEQFF

d_gene: TRBD2
j_gene: TRBJ2-1
v_gene: TRBV7-9
abundance: NA
CDR3nt: TGTGCCAGCAGCTTAGAAGCGACTAGCGGAGAGCAGTTCTTC
CDR3aa: CASSLEATSGEQFF

d_gene: TRBD1
j_gene: TRBJ1-2
v_gene: TRBV29-1
abundance: few
CDR3nt: TGCAGCGTTGGGGGACAGGGAAATGGCTACACCTTC
CDR3aa: CSVGGQGNGYTF

d_gene: TRBD1
j_gene: TRBJ2-1
v_gene: TRBV3-1/TRBV3-2
abundance: NA
CDR3nt: TGTGCCAGCAGCCAAGATACAGGGGCATACAATGAGCAGTTCTTC
CDR3aa: CASSQDTGAYNEQFF

d_gene: NA
j_gene: TRBJ2-5
v_gene: TRBV19
abundance: once
CDR3nt: TGTGCCAGTAGTCGAGTTAACCAAGAGACCCAGTACTTC
CDR3aa: CASSRVNQETQYF

d_gene: NA
j_gene: TRBJ1-2
v_gene: TRBV19
abundance: NA
CDR3nt: TGTGCCAGTAGCTCAAGTGAGCTGAACTATGGCTACACCTTC
CDR3aa: CASSSSELNYGYTF

d_gene: NA
j_gene: TRBJ2-2
v_gene: TRBV30
abundance: NA
CDR3nt: TGTGCCTGGAGTATTAGCGGTAACACCGGGGAGCTGTTTTTT
CDR3aa: CAWSISGNTGELFF

d_gene: TRBD1
j_gene: TRBJ1-3
v_gene: TRBV29-1
abundance: once
CDR3nt: TGCAGCGTTGGGACAGGGAGCTCTGGAAACACCATATATTTT
CDR3aa: CSVGTGSSGNTIYF

d_gene: TRBD2
j_gene: TRBJ2-7
v_gene: TRBV6-4
abundance: NA
CDR3nt: TGTGCCAGCACCAAGACTAGCGGGAGTTACGAGCAGTACTTC
CDR3aa: CASTKTSGSYEQYF

d_gene: TRBD2
j_gene: TRBJ2-1
v_gene: TRBV7-9
abundance: NA
CDR3nt: TGTGCCAGCAGCCCCGGTGTGCGGGAGGGGGCCTCCTACAATGAGCAGTTCTTC
CDR3aa: CASSPGVREGASYNEQFF

d_gene: TRBD2
j_gene: TRBJ2-7
v_gene: TRBV28
abundance: NA
CDR3nt: TGTGCCAGCAGTTTAAGCCCGGCCACTAGCGGGAGCCCGGTCTACGAGCAGTACTTC
CDR3aa: CASSLSPATSGSPVYEQYF

d_gene: NA
j_gene: TRBJ2-3
v_gene: TRBV5-1
abundance: NA
CDR3nt: TGCGCCAGCAGCTTGGGGACTGAAGATACGCAGTATTTT
CDR3aa: CASSLGTEDTQYF

d_gene: NA
j_gene: TRBJ1-6
v_gene: TRBV4-3
abundance: NA
CDR3nt: TGCGCCAGCAGCCAAGATGTCCTCATACTCGCCCGGGGTTCACCCCTCCACTTT
CDR3aa: CASSQDVLILARGSPLHF

d_gene: TRBD1
j_gene: TRBJ1-1
v_gene: TRBV3-1/TRBV3-2
abundance: once
CDR3nt: TGTGCCAGCAGCCAGGACAGGGGGCATGTAGCTTTCTTT
CDR3aa: CASSQDRGHVAFF

d_gene: NA
j_gene: TRBJ2-2
v_gene: TRBV24-1
abundance: few
CDR3nt: TGTGCCACCACGGACTATACAACCGGGGAGCTGTTTTTT
CDR3aa: CATTDYTTGELFF

d_gene: TRBD2
j_gene: TRBJ2-2
v_gene: TRBV7-6
abundance: NA
CDR3nt: TGTGCCAGCAGCCCCCTCGCCGGGGGAGGGTGGACCGGGGAGCTGTTTTTT
CDR3aa: CASSPLAGGGWTGELFF

d_gene: NA
j_gene: TRBJ1-5
v_gene: TRBV24-1
abundance: NA
CDR3nt: TGTGCCACCAGTGACCACGACAGACATAGCAATCAGCCCCAGCATTTT
CDR3aa: CATSDHDRHSNQPQHF